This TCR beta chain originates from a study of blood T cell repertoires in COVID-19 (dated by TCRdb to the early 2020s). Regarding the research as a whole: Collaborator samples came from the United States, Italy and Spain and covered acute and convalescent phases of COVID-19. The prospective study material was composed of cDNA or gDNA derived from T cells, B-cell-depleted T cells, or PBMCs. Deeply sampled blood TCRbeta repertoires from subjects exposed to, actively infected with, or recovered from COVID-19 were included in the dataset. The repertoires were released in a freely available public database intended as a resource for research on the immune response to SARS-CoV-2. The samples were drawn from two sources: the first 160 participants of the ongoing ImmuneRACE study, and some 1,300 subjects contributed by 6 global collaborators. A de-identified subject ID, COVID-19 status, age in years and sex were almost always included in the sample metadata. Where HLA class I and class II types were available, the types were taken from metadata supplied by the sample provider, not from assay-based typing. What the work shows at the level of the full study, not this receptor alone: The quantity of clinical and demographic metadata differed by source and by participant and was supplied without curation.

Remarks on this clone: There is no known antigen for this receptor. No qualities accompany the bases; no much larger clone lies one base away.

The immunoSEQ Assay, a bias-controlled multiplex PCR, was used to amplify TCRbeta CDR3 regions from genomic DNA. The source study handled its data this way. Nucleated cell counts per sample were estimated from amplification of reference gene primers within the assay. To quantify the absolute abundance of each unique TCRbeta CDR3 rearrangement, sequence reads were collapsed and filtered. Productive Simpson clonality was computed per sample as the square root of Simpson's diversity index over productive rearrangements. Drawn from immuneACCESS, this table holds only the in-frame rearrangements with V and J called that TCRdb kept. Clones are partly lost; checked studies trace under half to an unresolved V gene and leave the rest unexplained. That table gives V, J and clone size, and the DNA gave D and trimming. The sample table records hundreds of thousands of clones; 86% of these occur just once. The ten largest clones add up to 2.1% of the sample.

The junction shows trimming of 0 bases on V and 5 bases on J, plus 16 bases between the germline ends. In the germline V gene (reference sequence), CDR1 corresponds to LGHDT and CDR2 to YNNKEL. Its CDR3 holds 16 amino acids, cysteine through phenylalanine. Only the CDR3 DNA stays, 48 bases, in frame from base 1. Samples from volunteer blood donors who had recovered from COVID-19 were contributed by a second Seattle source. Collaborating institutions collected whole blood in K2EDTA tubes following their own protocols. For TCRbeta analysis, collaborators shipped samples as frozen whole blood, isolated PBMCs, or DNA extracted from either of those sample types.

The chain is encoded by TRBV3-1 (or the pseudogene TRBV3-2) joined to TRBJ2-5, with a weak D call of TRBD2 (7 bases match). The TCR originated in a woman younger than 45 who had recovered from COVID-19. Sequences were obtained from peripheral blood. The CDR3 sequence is CASSQDGAGAPETQYF. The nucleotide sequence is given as TGTGCCAGCAGCCAAGATGGGGCGGGGGCTCCTGAGACCCAGTACTTC.